Sequencing of this T cell receptor (beta chain) was carried out in a study of breast tumors, draining lymph nodes, adjacent tissues. General study findings and limits: Tumor T cell lymph node origin was a supported hypothesis, not proven. Tumor and nontumor repertoires were significantly more similar in luminal-like than in basal-like breast cancer. The data were judged consistent with most tumor T cells coming from lymph node and expanding in tumor. Tumors had less TCR diversity than lymph nodes, more than nontumor tissue.

Deletions cut 7 bases from V and 0 bases from J, with 13 bases between. The CDR3 length is 14 residues. Samples came from axillary lymph nodes draining the breast cancer. Many counts were recorded for this clonotype. The antigen is undetermined. TCRdb re-derived calls from the multiplex PCR reads in MiXCR, one entry per CDR3 protein. The data contain under 110,000 distinct CDR3 sequences, around 30% of them seen just once; the ten biggest clones take up approximately 5.2%. The chain uses TRBV12-3 or TRBV12-4 and TRBJ2-7, with D unclear. The origin of this receptor is a female donor with breast cancer. Some clones in this sample may be carry-over from other donors' samples. The sample comprised axillary lymph node tissue. In nucleotides, the CDR3 is TGTGCCAGCACCCCGGGCCTTAGCTCCTACGAGCAGTACTTC. It is translated as CASTPGLSSYEQYF.